The clone carrying this T cell receptor (beta chain) was picked up a small number of times. This sample is part of a study of technical replicates of blood from four donors. The V and J ends lost 8 bases and 0 bases, in that order; junction bases with no gene match: 7. The germline V gene has CDR1 SNHLY and CDR2 FYNNEI. This CDR3 is built from 15 residues. TCRdb keeps only in-frame clones here, not all; method: immunoSEQ multiplex PCR. This table holds 80,000 or so clones, roughly 96% found once. This TCR came from a human donor in good health. What was sequenced was T cells isolated from PBMCs. The chain has TRBV2 and TRBJ1-1; 9 bases are shared with TRBD1. CDR3: CASHDRGRVNTEAFF. The CDR3 DNA follows: TGTGCCAGCCACGACAGGGGGAGGGTGAACACTGAAGCTTTCTTT.